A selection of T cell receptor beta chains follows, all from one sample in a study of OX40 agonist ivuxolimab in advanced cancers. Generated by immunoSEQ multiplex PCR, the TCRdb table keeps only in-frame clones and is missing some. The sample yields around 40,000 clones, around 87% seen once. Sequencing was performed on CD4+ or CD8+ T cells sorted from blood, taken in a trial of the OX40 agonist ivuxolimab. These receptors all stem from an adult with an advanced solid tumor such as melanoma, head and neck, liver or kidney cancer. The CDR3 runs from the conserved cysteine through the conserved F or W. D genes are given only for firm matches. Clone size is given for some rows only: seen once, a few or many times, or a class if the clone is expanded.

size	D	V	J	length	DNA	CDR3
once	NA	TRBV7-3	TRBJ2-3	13	TGTGCCAGCAGCCCCGACCCCACAGATACGCAGTATTTT	CASSPDPTDTQYF
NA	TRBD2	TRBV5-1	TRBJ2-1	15	TGCGCCAGCAGCTTGGATCCCGGGACTAGGGGTGAGCAGTTCTTC	CASSLDPGTRGEQFF
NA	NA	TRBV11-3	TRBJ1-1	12	TGTGCCAGCAGCTTTAGTGGGACTGAAGCTTTCTTT	CASSFSGTEAFF
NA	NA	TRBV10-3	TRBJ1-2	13	TGTGCCATCACCGAGACAGGTATCTATGGCTACACCTTC	CAITETGIYGYTF
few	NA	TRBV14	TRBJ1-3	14	TGTGCCAGCAGCGGTCGCAGGGGTGGAAACACCATATATTTT	CASSGRRGGNTIYF
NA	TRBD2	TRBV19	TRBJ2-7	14	TGTGCCAGTAGTGGGGGACTAGCGGGAGTCGAGCAGTACTTC	CASSGGLAGVEQYF
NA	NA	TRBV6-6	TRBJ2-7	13	TGTGCCAGCAGGAGCGGGTCCCAGTACGAGCAGTACTTC	CASRSGSQYEQYF
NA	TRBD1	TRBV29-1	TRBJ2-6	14	TGCAGCGTTTCAGGGGGTTCTGGGGCCAACGTCCTGACTTTC	CSVSGGSGANVLTF
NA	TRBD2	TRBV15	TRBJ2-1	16	TGTGCCACCAGCAGAGAGGCTAGCGGGAGGACGGGTGAGCAGTTCTTC	CATSREASGRTGEQFF
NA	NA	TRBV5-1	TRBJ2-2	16	TGCGCCAGCAGCTCATTCCTGGGCGGTCCCACCGGGGAGCTGTTTTTT	CASSSFLGGPTGELFF
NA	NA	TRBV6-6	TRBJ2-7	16	TGTGCCAGCAGTTACGGCCAGCCCGGGGCCGGGGACGAGCAGTACTTC	CASSYGQPGAGDEQYF
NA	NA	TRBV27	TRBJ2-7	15	TGTGCCAGCAGTTTAGTGGCTAGCGTTACCTACGAGCAGTACTTC	CASSLVASVTYEQYF